The 18 T cell receptor beta chains presented below share a single source sample, sequenced in a study of T cell repertoires in cytomegalovirus infection. A single record per CDR3 protein comes from TCRdb applying MiXCR to the reads. The sample holds roughly 730,000 distinct CDR3 sequences; roughly a third are singletons and the top ten take roughly 18%. For these TCRs, the target antigens are not known. The input for sequencing was cultured PBMCs, taken from culture after CMV antigen stimulation. The receptors were gathered from a human donor in good health (CMV status not recorded). Some clones in this sample may be carry-over from other donors' samples.

This clonotype was observed many times. This chain links TRBV7-6 with TRBJ2-7; tentative D call: TRBD1 (5 bases). This CDR3 spans 15 amino acids. Deletions cut 2 bases from V and 7 bases from J, with 18 bases between. The germline CDR1 and CDR2 sequences are SGHVS and FNYEAQ. The CDR3 here is CASSLSLGLLGEQYF. The DNA of the CDR3 is TGTGCCAGCAGCTTATCTTTGGGGCTTTTGGGGGAGCAGTACTTC.

The rearrangement links TRBV7-9 to TRBJ2-7; 7 bases agree with TRBD1. CDR3 size: 15 residues. Germline CDR1 reads SEHNR; CDR2 reads FQNEAQ (reference sequence). After removal of 5 bases from V and 4 bases from J, the junction contained 11 bases not matched to a gene. The CDR3 DNA reads TGTGCCAGCAGCCCTACCGGGGACAGAGTTTACGAGCAGTACTTC. Its translation is CASSPTGDRVYEQYF.

The table lists this clonotype with many counts. The V and J genes are TRBV7-6 and TRBJ1-3; D unresolved. Trimming cost V 5 bases and J 0 bases, with 14 bases left between them. This CDR3 region has 16 residues. Germline V gene sequence: CDR1 SGHVS, CDR2 FNYEAQ. This CDR3 reads CASSPSQEDSGNTIYF. CDR3 in DNA: TGTGCCAGCAGCCCCAGCCAGGAAGACTCTGGAAACACCATATATTTT.

V and J are TRBV7-2 and TRBJ1-5, with 11 bases lining up with TRBD1. The V segment lost 5 bases and the J segment 2 bases; nucleotides outside the gene matches: 14. Germline assignment: CDR1 SGHTA and CDR2 FQGNSA. The CDR3 totals 19 residues. As DNA, the CDR3 is TGTGCCAGCAGCACCACCGGGACAGGGGGGAAAATCGGCAATCAGCCCCAGCATTTT. It is translated as CASSTTGTGGKIGNQPQHF.

The V and J genes are TRBV6-6 and TRBJ1-5, with a weak D call TRBD1 (5 bases). The V end lost 7 bases, the J end lost 1 base, and 17 bases lay between the germline ends. The germline V gene has CDR1 MNHNY and CDR2 SVGAGI (reference sequence). This CDR3 region has 16 residues. Written as DNA, the CDR3 is TGTGCCAGCACTTCCACCCTCCGGGACAGCAATCAGCCCCAGCATTTT. Translating gives CASTSTLRDSNQPQHF.

CDR3 in DNA: TGTGCCAGCTCCTTCCGGGACAGTACGAACACCGGGGAGCTGTTTTTT. It codes for CASSFRDSTNTGELFF. The chain joins TRBV27 to TRBJ2-2, with 7 nucleotides matching TRBD1. The CDR3 covers 16 residues. Per germline, CDR1 MNHEY and CDR2 SMNVEV (reference sequence). Germline trimming cut 8 bases from V and 0 bases from J; bases unmatched to any gene: 9.

In its sample, this clonotype was seen many times. The chain recombines TRBV7-2 with TRBJ2-1, with D tentatively TRBD2 (6 bases). The CDR3 totals 15 residues. Trimming pared 5 bases from V and 4 bases from J, leaving 15 bases between. Germline-derived CDR1 and CDR2 are SGHTA and FQGNSA. CDR3 region: CASSPPPGVYNEQFF. CDR3 DNA: TGTGCCAGCAGCCCCCCGCCGGGAGTTTACAATGAGCAGTTCTTC.

The rearrangement links TRBV19 to TRBJ2-2; D is undetermined. The CDR3 is 16 residues long. CDR1 and CDR2 from the germline V gene are LNHDA and SQIVND (reference sequence). V lost 3 bases, J lost 0 bases, and 11 bases lay in between. CDR3 in DNA: TGTGCCAGTAGTATCGGTGCGGTTACGAACACCGGGGAGCTGTTTTTT. Translating gives CASSIGAVTNTGELFF.

As to this clonotype: A much bigger clone sits one base away, suggesting this may be a read error. The chain carries TRBV7-8 and TRBJ2-3, with 7 nucleotides matching TRBD1. The germline CDR1 and CDR2 sequences are SGHVS and FQNEAQ. The CDR3 runs to 16 residues. After removal of 2 bases from V and 5 bases from J, the junction contained 10 bases not matched to a gene. DNA of the CDR3: TGTGCCAGCAGCTTAAGGGGAGAGGGGGCAGGAGATACGCAGTATTTT. This codes for CASSLRGEGAGDTQYF.

The chain uses TRBV11-2 and TRBJ2-3; the match to TRBD2 covers 8 bases. V lost 3 bases, J lost 3 bases, and 8 bases stayed unmatched. The length of the CDR3 is 16 residues. Germline V lookup: CDR1 SGHAT, CDR2 FQNNGV. CDR3 loop: CASSFGGAELTDTQYF. The CDR3 DNA is TGTGCCAGCAGCTTCGGGGGGGCGGAATTAACAGATACGCAGTATTTT.

This clonotype has only a few counts. The rearrangement joins TRBV20-1 to TRBJ2-1, with D tentatively TRBD1 (5 bases). Trimming cost V 5 bases and J 5 bases, with 10 bases left between them. CDR3 length: 12 amino acids. The germline CDR1 and CDR2 sequences are DFQATT and SNEGSKA (reference sequence). CDR3 sequence: CSASTDNNEQFF. CDR3 nucleotide sequence: TGCAGTGCTTCGACAGACAACAATGAGCAGTTCTTC.

V gene TRBV20-1 combines with J gene TRBJ2-3; TRBD2 matches at 8 bases. The CDR3 is 14 amino acids. V was clipped by 1 base and J by 4 bases; unmatched bases: 4. Looked up from germline, CDR1 is DFQATT and CDR2 is SNEGSKA (reference sequence). The CDR3 bases are TGCAGTGCTAGAGGCGGGGGGTTGGCAGATACGCAGTATTTT. Protein: CSARGGGLADTQYF.

The table lists this clonotype with a few counts. CDR3 DNA: TGTGCCAGCAGCTCCGGACTAGCGGGAAATGAGCAGTTCTTC. Protein sequence: CASSSGLAGNEQFF. This chain joins TRBV6-5 and TRBJ2-1; 12 nucleotides match TRBD2. Germline values: CDR1 MNHEY, CDR2 SVGAGI. V shed 6 bases, J shed 7 bases, and the junction held 4 bases outside the gene matches. The CDR3 is 14 residues long.

The V gene is TRBV3-1, the J gene TRBJ2-1; D is ambiguous. The V end lost 1 base, the J end lost 6 bases, and 10 bases lay between the germline ends. The CDR3 contains 14 residues. Germline CDR1 is LGHDT and CDR2 is YNNKEL (reference sequence). In nucleotides, the CDR3 is TGTGCCAGCAGCCAAGGTCTATTTCCCAATGAGCAGTTCTTC. Translated, it gives CASSQGLFPNEQFF.

This chain links TRBV19 with TRBJ2-1; 9 bases agree with TRBD1. Germline-derived CDR1 and CDR2 are LNHDA and SQIVND (reference sequence). The CDR3 has 16 residues. V shed 2 bases, J shed 3 bases, and the junction held 5 bases outside the gene matches. CDR3 sequence (DNA): TGTGCCAGTAGTATACGGACAGGGGTGGTCTACAATGAGCAGTTCTTC. It yields the protein CASSIRTGVVYNEQFF.

Ten or more counts support this clonotype. A read error may produce the germline difference seen at one junction end. V gene TRBV7-2 combines with J gene TRBJ1-2; no firm D call. Germline CDR1 SGHTA, CDR2 FQGNSA. The CDR3 consists of 10 residues. Here the CDR3 reads CASSLIYQAF. CDR3 nucleotide sequence: TGTGCCAGCAGCTTAATCTACCAGGCCTTC.

The V and J genes are TRBV5-6 and TRBJ2-5; 7 nucleotides align to TRBD1. This CDR3 has 13 residues. The junction had 3 bases not matched to a gene; V was cut back by 4 bases and J by 3 bases. The V gene's germline CDR1 is SGHDT and CDR2 YYEEEE. The CDR3 sequence is CASSGDSEETQYF. As DNA, the CDR3 is TGTGCCAGCAGCGGGGACAGCGAAGAGACCCAGTACTTC.

The chain recombines TRBV7-9 with TRBJ1-5; D unresolved. CDR1 and CDR2 (germline): SEHNR, FQNEAQ (reference sequence). The CDR3 extends over 12 amino acids. The V end was cut by 8 bases, the J end by 5 bases, with 10 bases between. The CDR3 DNA sequence: TGTGCCAGCGGCGGGGAACATCAGCCCCAGCATTTT. The encoded protein is CASGGEHQPQHF.